This T cell receptor beta chain was identified in a study of T cell responses to AZD1222 COVID-19 vaccine. Study context: Pooled in the analysis were second doses at about 4 or about 12 weeks.

Method: immunoSEQ multiplex PCR; TCRdb's copy keeps in-frame clones and lacks some. This sample has more than 35,000 clones, with 83% found just once. This CDR3 contains 18 residues. Between the trimmed V and J ends, which lost 1 base and 0 bases, there was a span of 16 bases. CDR1 is LGHDT, CDR2 YNNKEL, per germline (reference sequence). Sequencing used peripheral blood, obtained on day 0 of AZD1222 vaccination. The gene calls are TRBV3-1 (or the pseudogene TRBV3-2) and TRBJ2-1, with D possibly TRBD2 on 7 matching bases. The source is an adult in good health. The CDR3 DNA reads TGTGCCAGCAGCCAAGGGGCGGGGGCCCCGAGCTCCTACAATGAGCAGTTCTTC. Translating it yields CASSQGAGAPSSYNEQFF.